The rows below give T cell receptor beta chains drawn from one sample of a study of cytomegalovirus exposure and HLA in healthy donors. TCRdb keeps only in-frame clones here, not all; method: immunoSEQ multiplex PCR. The data contain roughly 100,000 clones, 75% of them singletons. Specimen: PBMCs. Receptors originate from a man aged 35 to 55 in good health and CMV-seronegative. The CDR3 runs from the conserved cysteine through the conserved F or W. The D gene is left open where the match is weak. Only some rows state a clone size, as once, few, many or a class for expanded clones.

clone_size: -
j_call: TRBJ2-5
d_call: TRBD2
v_call: TRBV12-5
cdr3_aa: CASGPPGGAPETQYF
cdr3_nt: TGTGCTAGTGGTCCCCCGGGGGGGGCTCCGGAGACCCAGTACTTC

clone_size: -
j_call: TRBJ1-2
d_call: -
v_call: TRBV27
cdr3_aa: CASSLRGSNYGYTF
cdr3_nt: TGTGCCAGCAGTTTACGGGGGAGTAACTATGGCTACACCTTC

clone_size: -
j_call: TRBJ2-7
d_call: -
v_call: TRBV28
cdr3_aa: CASSSAHDKYF
cdr3_nt: TGTGCCAGCAGTTCTGCGCACGACAAGTACTTC

clone_size: few
j_call: TRBJ1-3
d_call: -
v_call: TRBV6-6
cdr3_aa: CASILSWTLGNTIYF
cdr3_nt: TGTGCCAGCATCCTTAGTTGGACACTTGGAAACACCATATATTTT

clone_size: few
j_call: TRBJ2-7
d_call: TRBD1
v_call: TRBV30
cdr3_aa: CAWTGGNEQYF
cdr3_nt: TGTGCCTGGACAGGGGGAAACGAGCAGTACTTC

clone_size: -
j_call: TRBJ2-7
d_call: -
v_call: TRBV30
cdr3_aa: CAWIARTRGEQYF
cdr3_nt: TGTGCCTGGATAGCCCGGACACGTGGCGAGCAGTACTTC

clone_size: many
j_call: TRBJ2-2
d_call: TRBD1
v_call: TRBV4-1
cdr3_aa: CASSSTTGKNTGELFF
cdr3_nt: TGCGCCAGCAGCTCGACGACAGGGAAGAACACCGGGGAGCTGTTTTTT

clone_size: -
j_call: TRBJ2-1
d_call: -
v_call: TRBV29-1
cdr3_aa: CSVEIGSYNEQFF
cdr3_nt: TGCAGCGTCGAGATCGGGTCCTACAATGAGCAGTTCTTC

clone_size: -
j_call: TRBJ2-2
d_call: TRBD1
v_call: TRBV27
cdr3_aa: CASSFHRPRPGQTAANTGELFF
cdr3_nt: TGTGCCAGCAGTTTCCACCGTCCTCGCCCGGGACAGACAGCCGCGAACACCGGGGAGCTGTTTTTT

clone_size: -
j_call: TRBJ1-6
d_call: TRBD1
v_call: TRBV2
cdr3_aa: CASSELGLGQGISNSPLHF
cdr3_nt: TGTGCCAGCAGTGAGTTGGGATTGGGACAGGGGATTTCTAATTCACCCCTCCACTTT

clone_size: -
j_call: TRBJ1-6
d_call: -
v_call: TRBV5-6
cdr3_aa: CASSYVRDTNSPLHF
cdr3_nt: TGTGCCAGCAGCTACGTTCGGGACACCAATTCACCCCTCCACTTT

clone_size: -
j_call: TRBJ1-2
d_call: -
v_call: TRBV4-1
cdr3_aa: CASSQVHGSGYTF
cdr3_nt: TGCGCCAGCAGCCAAGTTCACGGTAGCGGCTACACCTTC

clone_size: -
j_call: TRBJ2-7
d_call: -
v_call: TRBV7-9
cdr3_aa: CASSTRVSSYEQYF
cdr3_nt: TGTGCCAGCAGCACCAGGGTCAGCTCCTACGAGCAGTACTTC

clone_size: -
j_call: TRBJ2-1
d_call: -
v_call: TRBV30
cdr3_aa: CAWESGWSYNEQFF
cdr3_nt: TGTGCCTGGGAGAGCGGGTGGTCCTACAATGAGCAGTTCTTC

clone_size: -
j_call: TRBJ2-2
d_call: -
v_call: TRBV28
cdr3_aa: CASSLAVWANTGELFF
cdr3_nt: TGTGCCAGCAGTTTAGCGGTCTGGGCGAACACCGGGGAGCTGTTTTTT

clone_size: -
j_call: TRBJ1-1
d_call: TRBD1
v_call: TRBV10-1
cdr3_aa: CASRGDRDTEAFF
cdr3_nt: TGCGCCAGCAGAGGCGACAGGGACACTGAAGCTTTCTTT

clone_size: -
j_call: TRBJ1-4
d_call: TRBD1
v_call: TRBV2
cdr3_aa: CASSQGVSEKLFF
cdr3_nt: TGTGCCAGCAGTCAGGGGGTTAGTGAAAAACTGTTTTTT

clone_size: few
j_call: TRBJ2-5
d_call: TRBD1
v_call: TRBV2
cdr3_aa: CASKGGQGRKETQYF
cdr3_nt: TGTGCCAGCAAGGGGGGACAGGGTCGGAAAGAGACCCAGTACTTC

clone_size: -
j_call: TRBJ2-2
d_call: -
v_call: TRBV2
cdr3_aa: CASSVHPRGELFF
cdr3_nt: TGTGCCAGCAGTGTTCACCCCAGGGGGGAGCTGTTTTTT

clone_size: -
j_call: TRBJ2-3
d_call: TRBD2
v_call: TRBV7-3
cdr3_aa: CASSARRGGLGDTQYF
cdr3_nt: TGTGCCAGCAGCGCTCGTCGGGGGGGCCTCGGTGATACGCAGTATTTT

clone_size: once
j_call: TRBJ1-2
d_call: -
v_call: TRBV7-8
cdr3_aa: CASSLGGTPEGYGYTF
cdr3_nt: TGTGCCAGCAGCTTAGGCGGGACTCCGGAGGGCTATGGCTACACCTTC

clone_size: -
j_call: TRBJ1-1
d_call: TRBD1
v_call: TRBV2
cdr3_aa: CASSVGTANTEAFF
cdr3_nt: TGTGCCAGCAGTGTAGGGACAGCGAACACTGAAGCTTTCTTT

clone_size: -
j_call: TRBJ2-5
d_call: -
v_call: TRBV6-5
cdr3_aa: CASSYSPGGETQYF
cdr3_nt: TGTGCCAGCAGTTACTCCCCCGGTGGAGAGACCCAGTACTTC

clone_size: once
j_call: TRBJ2-3
d_call: TRBD2
v_call: TRBV9
cdr3_aa: CASSVSGDPDTQYF
cdr3_nt: TGTGCCAGCAGCGTCAGCGGGGACCCAGATACGCAGTATTTT

clone_size: -
j_call: TRBJ2-2
d_call: -
v_call: TRBV5-1
cdr3_aa: CASSVSGNTGELFF
cdr3_nt: TGCGCCAGCAGCGTTAGCGGGAACACCGGGGAGCTGTTTTTT

clone_size: -
j_call: TRBJ2-7
d_call: TRBD2
v_call: TRBV13
cdr3_aa: CASSPKLAGAYEQYF
cdr3_nt: TGTGCCAGCAGCCCTAAACTAGCGGGGGCCTACGAGCAGTACTTC

clone_size: -
j_call: TRBJ1-1
d_call: -
v_call: TRBV7-2
cdr3_aa: CASSFGGGKLFTEAFF
cdr3_nt: TGTGCCAGCAGCTTTGGGGGGGGGAAATTGTTCACTGAAGCTTTCTTT

clone_size: few
j_call: TRBJ1-5
d_call: TRBD1
v_call: TRBV19
cdr3_aa: CASRTETGGKQPQHF
cdr3_nt: TGTGCCAGCAGGACGGAGACAGGGGGGAAACAGCCCCAGCATTTT

clone_size: -
j_call: TRBJ2-7
d_call: -
v_call: TRBV7-3
cdr3_aa: CASSTWIPGSYEQYF
cdr3_nt: TGTGCCAGCAGCACCTGGATCCCGGGGTCCTACGAGCAGTACTTC

clone_size: -
j_call: TRBJ2-5
d_call: -
v_call: TRBV6-1
cdr3_aa: CASSEGIRGTREQYF
cdr3_nt: TGTGCCAGCAGTGAAGGGATCAGGGGCACTCGTGAGCAGTACTTC

clone_size: -
j_call: TRBJ2-5
d_call: TRBD2
v_call: TRBV4-1
cdr3_aa: CASSQDGGTSQETQYF
cdr3_nt: TGCGCCAGCAGCCAAGATGGAGGGACTAGCCAAGAGACCCAGTACTTC

clone_size: -
j_call: TRBJ2-7
d_call: TRBD2
v_call: TRBV18
cdr3_aa: CASSPSGPPYEQYF
cdr3_nt: TGTGCCAGCTCACCTAGCGGGCCCCCCTACGAGCAGTACTTC

clone_size: -
j_call: TRBJ1-2
d_call: -
v_call: TRBV6-1
cdr3_aa: CASSDYMVGYTF
cdr3_nt: TGTGCCAGCAGTGATTACATGGTTGGCTACACCTTC

clone_size: -
j_call: TRBJ1-4
d_call: -
v_call: TRBV5-1
cdr3_aa: CASRVTGSNEKLFF
cdr3_nt: TGCGCCAGCAGAGTGACAGGATCTAATGAAAAACTGTTTTTT

clone_size: -
j_call: TRBJ2-1
d_call: -
v_call: TRBV4-2
cdr3_aa: CASSQEGGGAGRSYNEQFF
cdr3_nt: TGTGCCAGCAGCCAAGAGGGTGGGGGGGCCGGGCGCTCCTACAATGAGCAGTTCTTC

clone_size: -
j_call: TRBJ2-1
d_call: TRBD1
v_call: TRBV5-1
cdr3_aa: CASSPQGESYNEQFF
cdr3_nt: TGCGCCAGCAGCCCTCAGGGGGAGTCCTACAATGAGCAGTTCTTC

clone_size: -
j_call: TRBJ1-1
d_call: -
v_call: TRBV28
cdr3_aa: CASLLNTEAFF
cdr3_nt: TGTGCCAGCCTTCTGAACACTGAAGCTTTCTTT

clone_size: -
j_call: TRBJ2-2
d_call: TRBD2
v_call: TRBV27
cdr3_aa: CASSGGTSGFSGELFF
cdr3_nt: TGTGCCAGCAGTGGGGGGACTAGCGGGTTCTCCGGGGAGCTGTTTTTT

clone_size: -
j_call: TRBJ1-1
d_call: -
v_call: TRBV5-1
cdr3_aa: CASSLGASTGRTEAFF
cdr3_nt: TGCGCCAGCAGCTTGGGGGCGAGCACCGGAAGGACTGAAGCTTTCTTT

clone_size: -
j_call: TRBJ1-4
d_call: -
v_call: TRBV11-2
cdr3_aa: CASSPRAPNEKLFF
cdr3_nt: TGTGCCAGCAGCCCGAGGGCCCCTAATGAAAAACTGTTTTTT

clone_size: -
j_call: TRBJ2-5
d_call: TRBD1
v_call: TRBV7-9
cdr3_aa: CASVPGTGASRETQYF
cdr3_nt: TGTGCCAGCGTCCCCGGGACAGGGGCTTCTCGCGAGACCCAGTACTTC

clone_size: -
j_call: TRBJ2-7
d_call: TRBD2
v_call: TRBV4-3
cdr3_aa: CASSQGAAGDFYEQYF
cdr3_nt: TGCGCCAGCAGCCAAGGTGCAGCGGGGGACTTTTACGAGCAGTACTTC

clone_size: -
j_call: TRBJ1-1
d_call: TRBD1
v_call: TRBV29-1
cdr3_aa: CSVEGQGAEAFF
cdr3_nt: TGCAGCGTTGAAGGACAGGGCGCTGAAGCTTTCTTT

clone_size: few
j_call: TRBJ2-1
d_call: -
v_call: TRBV4-3
cdr3_aa: CASSQDPASELCEQFF
cdr3_nt: TGCGCCAGCAGCCAAGATCCGGCTAGCGAGTTATGTGAGCAGTTCTTC

clone_size: -
j_call: TRBJ1-2
d_call: -
v_call: TRBV27
cdr3_aa: CASSPQDSSPYGYTF
cdr3_nt: TGTGCCAGCAGTCCTCAGGACAGCTCTCCATATGGCTACACCTTC

clone_size: once
j_call: TRBJ2-7
d_call: -
v_call: TRBV9
cdr3_aa: CASSVAGLAYEQYF
cdr3_nt: TGTGCCAGCAGCGTAGCGGGGTTAGCCTACGAGCAGTACTTC

clone_size: -
j_call: TRBJ2-7
d_call: TRBD2
v_call: TRBV7-9
cdr3_aa: CASGSSGRAHEQYF
cdr3_nt: TGTGCCAGCGGTTCTAGCGGGAGGGCCCACGAGCAGTACTTC

clone_size: -
j_call: TRBJ2-7
d_call: TRBD1
v_call: TRBV7-9
cdr3_aa: CASSLGQGSGSDEQYF
cdr3_nt: TGTGCCAGCAGCTTAGGACAGGGATCAGGCTCTGACGAGCAGTACTTC

clone_size: -
j_call: TRBJ2-3
d_call: -
v_call: TRBV6-4
cdr3_aa: CASSSDTAQDTQYF
cdr3_nt: TGTGCCAGCAGTTCGGACACCGCCCAAGATACGCAGTATTTT

clone_size: -
j_call: TRBJ2-1
d_call: TRBD2
v_call: TRBV4-3
cdr3_aa: CASSQVTSGGYNEQFF
cdr3_nt: TGCGCCAGCAGCCAGGTGACTAGCGGGGGTTACAATGAGCAGTTCTTC

clone_size: -
j_call: TRBJ2-2
d_call: TRBD1
v_call: TRBV19
cdr3_aa: CASSQDRGITGELFF
cdr3_nt: TGTGCCAGTAGTCAGGACAGGGGGATCACCGGGGAGCTGTTTTTT